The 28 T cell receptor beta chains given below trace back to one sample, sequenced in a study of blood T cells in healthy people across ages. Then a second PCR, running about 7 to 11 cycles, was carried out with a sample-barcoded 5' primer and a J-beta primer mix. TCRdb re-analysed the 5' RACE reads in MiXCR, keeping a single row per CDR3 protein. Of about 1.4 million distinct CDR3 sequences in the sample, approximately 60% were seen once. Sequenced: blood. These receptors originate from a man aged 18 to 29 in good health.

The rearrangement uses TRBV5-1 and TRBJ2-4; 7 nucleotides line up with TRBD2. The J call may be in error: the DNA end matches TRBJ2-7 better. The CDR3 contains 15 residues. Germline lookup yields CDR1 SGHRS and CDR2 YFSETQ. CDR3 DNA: TGCGCCAGCAGCTTGGAGATAACTAGCGTCCACGAGCAGTACTTC. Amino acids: CASSLEITSVHEQYF.

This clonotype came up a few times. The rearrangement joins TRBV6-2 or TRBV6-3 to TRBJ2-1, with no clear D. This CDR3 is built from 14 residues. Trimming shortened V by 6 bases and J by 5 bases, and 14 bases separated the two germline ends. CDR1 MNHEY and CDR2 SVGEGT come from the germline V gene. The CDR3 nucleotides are TGTGCCAGCAGGGCACTTAACTCTCACAATGAGCAGTTCTTC. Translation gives CASRALNSHNEQFF.

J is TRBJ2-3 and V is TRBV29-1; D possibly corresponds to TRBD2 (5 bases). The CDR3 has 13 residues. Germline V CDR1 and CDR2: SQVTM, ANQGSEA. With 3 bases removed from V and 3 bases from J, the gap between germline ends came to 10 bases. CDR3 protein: CSVEVTGTDTQYF. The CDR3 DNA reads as TGCAGCGTTGAGGTGACGGGGACAGATACGCAGTATTTT.

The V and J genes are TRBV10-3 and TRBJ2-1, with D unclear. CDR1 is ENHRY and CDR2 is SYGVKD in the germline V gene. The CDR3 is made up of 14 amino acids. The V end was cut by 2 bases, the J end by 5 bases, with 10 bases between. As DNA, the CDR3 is TGTGCCATCAGTGAGGTGGGTCACCACAATGAGCAGTTCTTC. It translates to CAISEVGHHNEQFF.

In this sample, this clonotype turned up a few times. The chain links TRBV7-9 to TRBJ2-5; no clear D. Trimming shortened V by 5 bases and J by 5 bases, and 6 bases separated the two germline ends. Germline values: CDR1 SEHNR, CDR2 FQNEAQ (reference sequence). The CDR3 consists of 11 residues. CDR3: CASSHPETQYF. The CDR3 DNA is TGTGCCAGCAGCCACCCGGAGACCCAGTACTTC.

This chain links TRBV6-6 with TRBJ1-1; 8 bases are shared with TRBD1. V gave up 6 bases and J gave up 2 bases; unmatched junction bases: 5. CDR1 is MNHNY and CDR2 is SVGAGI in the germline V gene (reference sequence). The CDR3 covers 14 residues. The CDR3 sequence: CASRAQGGNTEAFF. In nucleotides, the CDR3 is TGTGCCAGCAGAGCACAGGGGGGTAACACTGAAGCTTTCTTT.

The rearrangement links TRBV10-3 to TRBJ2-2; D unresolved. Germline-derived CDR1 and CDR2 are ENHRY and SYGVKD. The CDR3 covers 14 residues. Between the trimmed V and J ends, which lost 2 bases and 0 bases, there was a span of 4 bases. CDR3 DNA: TGTGCCATCAGTGAGCCCCCGAACACCGGGGAGCTGTTTTTT. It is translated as CAISEPPNTGELFF.

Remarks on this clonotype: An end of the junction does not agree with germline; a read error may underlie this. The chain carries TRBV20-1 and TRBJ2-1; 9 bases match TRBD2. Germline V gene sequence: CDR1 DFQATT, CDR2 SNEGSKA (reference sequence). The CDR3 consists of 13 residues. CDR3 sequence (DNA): TGTAGTGCTCGCGGGGGGGCGGACAATGAGCAGTTCTTC. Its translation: CSARGGADNEQFF.

The CDR3 sequence: CASGPAGGWYEQYF. The CDR3 nucleotides are TGTGCCAGCGGGCCAGCGGGAGGATGGTACGAGCAGTACTTC. The V and J genes are TRBV27 and TRBJ2-7, with TRBD2 matching 9 bases. The ends lost 8 bases at V and 4 bases at J; junction bases unmatched: 9. The CDR3 is made up of 14 amino acids. Per the germline V gene, CDR1 is MNHEY and CDR2 is SMNVEV (reference sequence).

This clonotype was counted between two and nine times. The CDR3 DNA reads as TGTGCCAGCAGCCAGGACAGTCCCTACAATGAGCAGTTCTTC. This encodes CASSQDSPYNEQFF. The V and J genes are TRBV11-2 and TRBJ2-1; TRBD1 is a possible D gene (6 bases). CDR1 SGHAT and CDR2 FQNNGV come from the germline V gene. The V and J ends lost 5 bases and 2 bases respectively, with 10 bases between them. This CDR3 region has 14 residues.

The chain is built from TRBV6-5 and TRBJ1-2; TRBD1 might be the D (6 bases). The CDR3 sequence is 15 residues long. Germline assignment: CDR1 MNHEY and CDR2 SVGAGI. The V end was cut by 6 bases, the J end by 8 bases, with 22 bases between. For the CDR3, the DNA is TGTGCCAGCAGCTATGCGCCAACAGGGCTAGGGGGCTACACCTTC. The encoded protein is CASSYAPTGLGGYTF.

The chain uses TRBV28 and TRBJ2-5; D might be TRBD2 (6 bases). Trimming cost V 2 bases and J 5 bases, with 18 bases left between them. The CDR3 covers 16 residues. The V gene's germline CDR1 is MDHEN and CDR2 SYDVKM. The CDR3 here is CASSLGPGDGLETQYF. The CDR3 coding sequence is TGTGCCAGCAGTTTAGGGCCGGGGGATGGTTTGGAGACCCAGTACTTC.

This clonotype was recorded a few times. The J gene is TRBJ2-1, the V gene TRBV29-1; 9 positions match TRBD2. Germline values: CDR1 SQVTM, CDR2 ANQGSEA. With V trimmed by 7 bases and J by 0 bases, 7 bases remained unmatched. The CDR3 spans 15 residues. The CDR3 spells CSAVSGGSSYNEQFF. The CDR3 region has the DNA TGCAGCGCAGTTAGCGGGGGAAGCTCCTACAATGAGCAGTTCTTC.

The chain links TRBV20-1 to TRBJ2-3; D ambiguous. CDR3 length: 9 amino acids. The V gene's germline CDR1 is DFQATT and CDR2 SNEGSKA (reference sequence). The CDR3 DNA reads TGCAGGCTTGCAGATACGCAGTATTTT. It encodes CRLADTQYF.

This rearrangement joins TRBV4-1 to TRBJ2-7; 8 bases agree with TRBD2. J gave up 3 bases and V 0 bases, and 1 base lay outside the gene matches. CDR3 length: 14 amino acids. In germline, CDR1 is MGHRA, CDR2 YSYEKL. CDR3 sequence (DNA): TGCGCCAGCAGCCAAGATACTAGCGGCTACGAGCAGTACTTC. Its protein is CASSQDTSGYEQYF.

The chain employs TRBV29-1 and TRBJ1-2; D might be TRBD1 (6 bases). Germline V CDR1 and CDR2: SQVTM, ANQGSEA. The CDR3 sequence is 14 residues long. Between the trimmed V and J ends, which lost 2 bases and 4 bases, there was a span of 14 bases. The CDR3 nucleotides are TGCAGCGTTGAATTCAGTGCAGGGGTCTATGGCTACACCTTC. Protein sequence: CSVEFSAGVYGYTF.

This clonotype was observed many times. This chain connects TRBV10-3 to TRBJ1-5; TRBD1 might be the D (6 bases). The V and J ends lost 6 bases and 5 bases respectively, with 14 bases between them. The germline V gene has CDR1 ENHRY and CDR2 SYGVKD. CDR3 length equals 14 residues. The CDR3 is CAISVQGSDQPQHF. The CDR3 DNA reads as TGTGCCATCAGCGTACAGGGTAGTGATCAGCCCCAGCATTTT.

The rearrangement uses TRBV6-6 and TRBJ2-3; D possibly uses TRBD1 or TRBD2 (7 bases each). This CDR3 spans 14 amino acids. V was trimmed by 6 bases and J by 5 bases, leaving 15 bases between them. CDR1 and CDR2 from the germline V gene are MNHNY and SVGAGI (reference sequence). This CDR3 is CASRDRSGIDTQYF. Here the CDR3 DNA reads TGTGCCAGCAGGGACAGGAGCGGGATAGATACGCAGTATTTT.

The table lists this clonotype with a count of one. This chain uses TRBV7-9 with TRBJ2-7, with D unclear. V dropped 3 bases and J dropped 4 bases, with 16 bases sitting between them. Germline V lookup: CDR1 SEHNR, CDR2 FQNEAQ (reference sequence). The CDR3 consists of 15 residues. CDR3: CASSLLIFREYEQYF. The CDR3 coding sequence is TGTGCCAGCAGCTTGTTAATCTTCAGAGAGTACGAGCAGTACTTC.

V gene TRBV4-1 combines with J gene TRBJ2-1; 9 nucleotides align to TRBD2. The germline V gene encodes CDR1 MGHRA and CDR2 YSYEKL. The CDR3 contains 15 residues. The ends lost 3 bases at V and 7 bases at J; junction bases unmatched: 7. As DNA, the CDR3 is TGCGCCAGCAGCCAGGCTAGCGGGGTAATAAATGAGCAGTTCTTC. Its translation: CASSQASGVINEQFF.

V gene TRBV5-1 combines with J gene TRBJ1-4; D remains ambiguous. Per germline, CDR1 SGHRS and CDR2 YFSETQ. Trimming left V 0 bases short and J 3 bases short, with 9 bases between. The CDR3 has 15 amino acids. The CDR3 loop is CASSLEVGSNEKLFF. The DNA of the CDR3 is TGCGCCAGCAGCTTGGAGGTCGGATCTAATGAAAAACTGTTTTTT.

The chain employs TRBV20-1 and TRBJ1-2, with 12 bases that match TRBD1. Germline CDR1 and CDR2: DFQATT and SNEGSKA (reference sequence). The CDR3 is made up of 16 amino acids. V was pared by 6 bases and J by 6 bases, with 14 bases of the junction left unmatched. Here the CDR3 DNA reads TGCAGTGCCATTAGTGGGGACAGGGGGCTTAAGGATGGCTACACCTTC. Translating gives CSAISGDRGLKDGYTF.

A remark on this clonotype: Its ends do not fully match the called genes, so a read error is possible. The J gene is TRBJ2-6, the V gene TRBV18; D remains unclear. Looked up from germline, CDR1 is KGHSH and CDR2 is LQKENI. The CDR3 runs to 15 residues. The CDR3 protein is CASSPLHSGANVLTF. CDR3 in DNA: TGTGCCAGCTCCCCACTACACTCTGGGGCCAACGTCCTGACTTTC.

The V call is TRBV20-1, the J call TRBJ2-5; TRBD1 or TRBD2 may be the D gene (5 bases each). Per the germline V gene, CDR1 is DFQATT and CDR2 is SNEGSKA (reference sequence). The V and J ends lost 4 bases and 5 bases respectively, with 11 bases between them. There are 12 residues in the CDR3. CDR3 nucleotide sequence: TGCAGTGCTACCCCTGAGGGGGAGACCCAGTACTTC. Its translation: CSATPEGETQYF.

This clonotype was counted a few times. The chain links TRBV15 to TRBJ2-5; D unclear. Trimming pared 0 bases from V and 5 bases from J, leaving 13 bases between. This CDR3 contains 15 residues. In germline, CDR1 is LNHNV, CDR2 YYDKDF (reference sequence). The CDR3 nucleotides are TGTGCCACCAGCAGAGAGGGTCTCCCGTTGGAGACCCAGTACTTC. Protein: CATSREGLPLETQYF.

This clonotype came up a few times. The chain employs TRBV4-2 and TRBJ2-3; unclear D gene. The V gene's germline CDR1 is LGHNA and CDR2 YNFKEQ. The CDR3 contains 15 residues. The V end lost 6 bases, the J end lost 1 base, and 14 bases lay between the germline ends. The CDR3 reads CASSRRASGTDTQYF. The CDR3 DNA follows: TGTGCCAGCAGTCGGCGTGCGTCCGGCACAGATACGCAGTATTTT.

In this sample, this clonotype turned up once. Written as DNA, the CDR3 is TGTGCCAGCAGGAATAGCGGGGGGGCAATACACAATGAGCAGTTCTTC. Residues: CASRNSGGAIHNEQFF. The chain recombines TRBV12-3 or TRBV12-4 with TRBJ2-1; 11 nucleotides line up with TRBD2. The length of the CDR3 is 16 residues. V gave up 6 bases and J gave up 5 bases; unmatched junction bases: 9.

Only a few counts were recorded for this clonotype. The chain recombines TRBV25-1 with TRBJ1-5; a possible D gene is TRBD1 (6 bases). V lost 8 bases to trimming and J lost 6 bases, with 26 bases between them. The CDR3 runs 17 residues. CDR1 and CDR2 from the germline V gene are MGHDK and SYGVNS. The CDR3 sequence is CASPGPPDRIWTQPQHF. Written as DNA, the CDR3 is TGTGCCAGCCCAGGACCCCCGGACAGAATCTGGACTCAGCCCCAGCATTTT.